A selection of T cell receptor beta chains follows, all from one sample in a study of shared clonotypes between healthy human individuals. The assay was immunoSEQ multiplex PCR, and TCRdb's table has in-frame clones only and misses some. The table includes 2,500,000 or so clones, roughly 90% detected once. The sample comprised naive CD4+ T cells from PBMCs. These receptor sequences come from a man aged 18 to 30 in good health. Some clones in this sample may be carry-over from other donors' samples. The CDR3 runs from the conserved cysteine through the conserved F or W. A D gene is named only where the DNA matches it firmly. Size values are once, few and many counts, or a class for expanded clones, and some rows have none.

d_call j_call v_call clone_size cdr3_nt cdr3_aa
TRBD1 TRBJ1-4 TRBV27 NA TGTGCCAGCAGGGGCTGGACAGGGGCCCGGGGGGAAAAACTGTTTTTT CASRGWTGARGEKLFF
NA TRBJ1-2 TRBV5-8 NA TGTGCCAGCAGCTTGGCGACGGACAGAACCGTCTATGGCTACACCTTC CASSLATDRTVYGYTF
TRBD2 TRBJ2-1 TRBV5-5 NA TGTGCCAGCAGCTTGATAAGCGGGAGTGGAAATGAGCAGTTCTTC CASSLISGSGNEQFF
NA TRBJ2-7 TRBV5-6 NA TGTGCCAGCAGCCAGCGAAGGGGAGGATATTACGAGCAGTACTTC CASSQRRGGYYEQYF
NA TRBJ2-1 TRBV19 NA TGTGCCAGTAGTTCGGCAGGGCACGTTGGTGAGCAGTTCTTC CASSSAGHVGEQFF
TRBD1 TRBJ1-2 TRBV28 NA TGTGCCAGCAGTTTGAGGGGGCCCGGGTATGGCTACACCTTC CASSLRGPGYGYTF
TRBD1 TRBJ2-2 TRBV5-1 once TGCGCCAGCAGCTTGGCCGGACAGGGGTTGAACACCGGGGAGCTGTTTTTT CASSLAGQGLNTGELFF
TRBD1 TRBJ1-1 TRBV5-4 NA TGTGCCAGCAGCTTGGGGACAGGGATTGAAGCTTTCTTT CASSLGTGIEAFF
TRBD1 TRBJ2-7 TRBV28 NA TGTGCCAGCAGTCGGACAGGGGTGGACGAGCAGTACTTC CASSRTGVDEQYF
NA TRBJ2-1 TRBV10-3 NA TGTGCCATCAATTCGGGGTCCAATGAGCAGTTCTTC CAINSGSNEQFF
TRBD1 TRBJ1-1 TRBV28 NA TGTGCCAGCAGTCAGGGGGCAAGGTTGAACACTGAAGCTTTCTTT CASSQGARLNTEAFF
NA TRBJ2-5 TRBV10-3 NA TGTGCCAACCTTATCAGTGAACCCCCTGAGGAGACCCAGTACTTC CANLISEPPEETQYF
TRBD2 TRBJ2-1 TRBV7-9 NA TGTGCCAGCAGCTTAGCCAGCGGGAGGGCGGGCGAGCAGTTCTTC CASSLASGRAGEQFF
NA TRBJ2-7 TRBV28 NA TGTGCCAGCAGTTCCCCCGACAGAACCTACTACGAGCAGTACTTC CASSSPDRTYYEQYF
NA TRBJ2-1 TRBV5-1 NA TGCGCCAGCAGCCTCCAGGGATTTGGGCAGTTCTTC CASSLQGFGQFF
TRBD1 TRBJ1-1 TRBV14 NA TGTGCCAGCAGCCTTCGACAGGGATTAGGCACTGAAGCTTTCTTT CASSLRQGLGTEAFF
TRBD1 TRBJ2-4 TRBV2 NA TGTGCCAGCAGTGAAGTGAAGGGGGCAAACATTCAGTACTTC CASSEVKGANIQYF
NA TRBJ2-5 TRBV7-7 NA TGTGCCAGCAGCCAGTGGGGGGGGACAGACCAAGAGACCCAGTACTTC CASSQWGGTDQETQYF
NA TRBJ1-1 TRBV28 few TGTGCCAGCAGTCTTGGGGGGCGGCAGGGGACTGAAGCTTTCTTT CASSLGGRQGTEAFF
NA TRBJ2-1 TRBV2 NA TGTGCCAGCACTCTGTCCCCCTACAATGAGCAGTTCTTC CASTLSPYNEQFF
TRBD1 TRBJ2-7 TRBV7-9 NA TGTGCCAGCAGCCTCTGGGACAGGAGATACGAGCAGTACTTC CASSLWDRRYEQYF
NA TRBJ1-3 TRBV14 NA TGTGCCAGCAGCCAAGGGCGAAGCTCTGGAAACACCATATATTTT CASSQGRSSGNTIYF
NA TRBJ1-2 TRBV30 NA TGTGCCTGGAGAGAGACAGGAAACTATGGCTACACCTTC CAWRETGNYGYTF
NA TRBJ1-1 TRBV5-1 NA TGCGCCAGCAGCCCCCGGGGGGGGACCAACACTGAAGCTTTCTTT CASSPRGGTNTEAFF
TRBD1 TRBJ1-2 TRBV2 NA TGTGCCAGCAGCCTCGGGACAGGGATACAGAGTGGCTACACCTTC CASSLGTGIQSGYTF
TRBD2 TRBJ2-3 TRBV19 NA TGTGCCAGTAGTATGCGAGCGGGAGGGCCAGATACGCAGTATTTT CASSMRAGGPDTQYF
NA TRBJ2-6 TRBV5-1 NA TGCGCCAGCAGTTACCCCTCTGGGGCCAACGTCCTGACTTTC CASSYPSGANVLTF
NA TRBJ2-6 TRBV5-1 NA TGCGCCAGCAGACCAGATGCTGGGGCCAACGTCCTGACTTTC CASRPDAGANVLTF
NA TRBJ1-2 TRBV30 NA TGTGCCTGGAGTGTAGTAACAGAGGGGCTCTACACCTTC CAWSVVTEGLYTF
TRBD1 TRBJ1-2 TRBV10-3 once TGTGCCATTGGACAGGGGGCGGGCTATGGCTACACCTTC CAIGQGAGYGYTF
NA TRBJ2-5 TRBV5-1 NA TGCGCCAGCAGCCCCACGCAGGGGACCCGGGAGACCCAGTACTTC CASSPTQGTRETQYF
TRBD2 TRBJ2-1 TRBV4-1 NA TGCGCCAGCAGCCTTACCACCGGGACTAGCGGGAGCAATGAGCAGTTCTTC CASSLTTGTSGSNEQFF
TRBD1 TRBJ2-6 TRBV7-2 NA TGTGCCAGCAGCTCACGGACAGGGGGAAAGGGCACTGGGGCCAACGTCCTGACTTTC CASSSRTGGKGTGANVLTF
NA TRBJ2-2 TRBV18 NA TGTGCCAGCTCACCACGCAACACCGGGGAGCTGTTTTTT CASSPRNTGELFF
NA TRBJ2-7 TRBV6-6 NA TGTGCCAGCAGCCGAACCCGGACCGTGAGCGACAACGAGCAGTACTTC CASSRTRTVSDNEQYF
NA TRBJ2-5 TRBV7-9 NA TGTGCCAGCAGCTACAGGGATCCAGAGACCCAGTACTTC CASSYRDPETQYF
TRBD1 TRBJ1-5 TRBV6-7 NA TGTGCCAGCAGCAGTCGGGACAGGGAGAGCAATCAGCCCCAGCATTTT CASSSRDRESNQPQHF
TRBD1 TRBJ1-4 TRBV4-1 NA TGCGCCAGCAGCCCTCGGACAGGGGGCAGTGAAAAACTGTTTTTT CASSPRTGGSEKLFF
NA TRBJ2-3 TRBV2 NA TGTGCCAGCACGAGACCGAGCACAGATACGCAGTATTTT CASTRPSTDTQYF
TRBD1 TRBJ2-7 TRBV6-5 NA TGTGCCAGCAGTTACTCCGGGACAGGTGGCTCCTACGAGCAGTACTTC CASSYSGTGGSYEQYF
TRBD2 TRBJ2-3 TRBV6-1 NA TGTGCCAGCAGTGAAGCTCGAACTAGCGGGGCTAGCACAGATACGCAGTATTTT CASSEARTSGASTDTQYF
NA TRBJ2-7 TRBV7-2 NA TGTGCCAGCAGCTTAGCTGCTAGCGTTAGCTCCTACGAGCAGTACTTC CASSLAASVSSYEQYF
TRBD2 TRBJ2-5 TRBV7-7 NA TGTGCCAGCAGCTTAGGCCTAGCGGGACTAGAGACCCAGTACTTC CASSLGLAGLETQYF
NA TRBJ2-3 TRBV18 NA TGTGCCAGCTCACCAGGGGCAGATACGCAGTATTTT CASSPGADTQYF
NA TRBJ2-7 TRBV15 few TGTGCCACCAGCAGGGCCGGGACACAGTACGAGCAGTACTTC CATSRAGTQYEQYF
TRBD1 TRBJ1-1 TRBV5-1 NA TGCGCCAGCAGCTTGGCCCCCGGGACAGGTGGTGGCACTGAAGCTTTCTTT CASSLAPGTGGGTEAFF